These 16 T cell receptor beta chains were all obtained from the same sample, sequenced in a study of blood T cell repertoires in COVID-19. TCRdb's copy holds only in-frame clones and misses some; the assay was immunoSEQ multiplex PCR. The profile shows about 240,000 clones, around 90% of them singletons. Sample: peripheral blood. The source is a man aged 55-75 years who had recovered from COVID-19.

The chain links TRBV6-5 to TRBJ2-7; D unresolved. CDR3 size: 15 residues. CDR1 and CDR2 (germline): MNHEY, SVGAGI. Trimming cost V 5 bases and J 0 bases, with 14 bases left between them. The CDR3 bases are TGTGCCAGCAGTACGCCAGACTCCAGCTCCTACGAGCAGTACTTC. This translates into CASSTPDSSSYEQYF.

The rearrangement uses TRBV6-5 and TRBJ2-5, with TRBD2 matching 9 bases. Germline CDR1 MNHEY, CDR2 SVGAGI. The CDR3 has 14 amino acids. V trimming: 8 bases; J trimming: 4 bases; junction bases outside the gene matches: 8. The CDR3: CASAGGGARETQYF. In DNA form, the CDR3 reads TGTGCCAGCGCGGGCGGGGGGGCCAGAGAGACCCAGTACTTC.

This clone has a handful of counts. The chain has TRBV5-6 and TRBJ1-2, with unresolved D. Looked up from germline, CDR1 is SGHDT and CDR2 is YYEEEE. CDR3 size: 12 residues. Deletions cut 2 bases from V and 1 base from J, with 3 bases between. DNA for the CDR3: TGTGCCAGCAGCTTCGGTAACTATGGCTACACCTTC. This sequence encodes CASSFGNYGYTF.

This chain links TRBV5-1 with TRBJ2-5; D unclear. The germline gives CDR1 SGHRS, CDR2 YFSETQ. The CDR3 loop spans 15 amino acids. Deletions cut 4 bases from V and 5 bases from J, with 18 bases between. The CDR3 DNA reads TGCGCCAGCAGCCCACGACCGGCCCTCGGGGAGACCCAGTACTTC. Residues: CASSPRPALGETQYF.

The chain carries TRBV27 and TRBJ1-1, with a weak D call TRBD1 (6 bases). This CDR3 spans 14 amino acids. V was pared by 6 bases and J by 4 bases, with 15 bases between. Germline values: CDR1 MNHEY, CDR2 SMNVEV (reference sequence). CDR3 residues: CASSLDRRGTEAFF. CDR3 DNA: TGTGCCAGCAGCTTAGACAGGCGAGGCACTGAAGCTTTCTTT.

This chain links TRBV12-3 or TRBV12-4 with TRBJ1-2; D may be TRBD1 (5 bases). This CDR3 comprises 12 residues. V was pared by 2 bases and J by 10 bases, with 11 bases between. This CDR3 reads CASSLMAGHYTF. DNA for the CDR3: TGTGCCAGCAGTTTAATGGCAGGACACTACACCTTC.

DNA for the CDR3: TGTGCCAGCAGCGGGAAGGGGGAGGGGACTGAAGCTTTCTTT. It specifies CASSGKGEGTEAFF. The rearrangement uses TRBV9 and TRBJ1-1, with a possible D match to TRBD1 (6 bases). The germline CDR1 and CDR2 sequences are SGDLS and YYNGEE. V lost 3 bases, J lost 5 bases, and 14 bases lay in between. This CDR3 region has 14 residues.

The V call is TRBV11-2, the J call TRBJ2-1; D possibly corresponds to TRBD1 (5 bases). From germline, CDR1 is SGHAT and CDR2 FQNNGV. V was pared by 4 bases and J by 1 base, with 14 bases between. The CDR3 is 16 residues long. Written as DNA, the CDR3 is TGTGCCAGCAGCTCCATCTTAGGGGTTTCCTACAATGAGCAGTTCTTC. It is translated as CASSSILGVSYNEQFF.

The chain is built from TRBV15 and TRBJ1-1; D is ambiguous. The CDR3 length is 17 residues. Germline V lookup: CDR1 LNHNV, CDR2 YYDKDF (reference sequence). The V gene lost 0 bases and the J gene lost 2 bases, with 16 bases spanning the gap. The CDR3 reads CATSRDLSRVGNTEAFF. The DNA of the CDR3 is TGTGCCACCAGCAGAGATCTTTCGCGGGTGGGCAACACTGAAGCTTTCTTT. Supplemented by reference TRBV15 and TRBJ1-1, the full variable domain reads DAMVIQNPRYQVTQFGKPVTLSCSQTLNHNVMYWYQQKSSQAPKLLFHYYDKDFNNEADTPDNFQSRRPNTSFCFLDIRSPGLGDTAMYLCATSRDLSRVGNTEAFFGQGTRLTVV.

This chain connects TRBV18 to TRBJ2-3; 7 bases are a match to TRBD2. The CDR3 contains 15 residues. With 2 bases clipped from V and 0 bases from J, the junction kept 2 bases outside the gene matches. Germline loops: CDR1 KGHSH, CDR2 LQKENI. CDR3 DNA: TGTGCCAGCTCACCAGCGGGGGTTAGCACAGATACGCAGTATTTT. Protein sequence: CASSPAGVSTDTQYF.

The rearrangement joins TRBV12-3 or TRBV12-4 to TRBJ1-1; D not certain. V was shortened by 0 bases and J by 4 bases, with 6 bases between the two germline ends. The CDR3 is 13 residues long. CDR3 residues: CASSLAPGTEAFF. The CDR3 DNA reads TGTGCCAGCAGTTTAGCGCCAGGCACTGAAGCTTTCTTT.

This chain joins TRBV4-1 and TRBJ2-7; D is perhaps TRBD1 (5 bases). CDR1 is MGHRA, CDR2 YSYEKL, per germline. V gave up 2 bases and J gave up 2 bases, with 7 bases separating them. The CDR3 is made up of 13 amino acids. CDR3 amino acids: CASSQRQTYEQYF. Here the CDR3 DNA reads TGCGCCAGCAGCCAAAGACAGACCTACGAGCAGTACTTC.

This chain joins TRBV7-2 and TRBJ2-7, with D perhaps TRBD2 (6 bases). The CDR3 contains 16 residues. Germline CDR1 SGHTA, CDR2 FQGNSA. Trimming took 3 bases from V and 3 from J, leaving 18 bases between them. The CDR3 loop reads CASSFERAGRFYEQYF. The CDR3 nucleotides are TGTGCCAGCAGCTTCGAGCGGGCAGGGAGGTTCTACGAGCAGTACTTC.

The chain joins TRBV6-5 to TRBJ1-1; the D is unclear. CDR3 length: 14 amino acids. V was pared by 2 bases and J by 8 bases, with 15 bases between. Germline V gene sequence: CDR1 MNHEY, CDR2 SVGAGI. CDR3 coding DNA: TGTGCCAGCAGTTACAAACAACCTCCCTCCGAAGCTTTCTTT. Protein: CASSYKQPPSEAFF.

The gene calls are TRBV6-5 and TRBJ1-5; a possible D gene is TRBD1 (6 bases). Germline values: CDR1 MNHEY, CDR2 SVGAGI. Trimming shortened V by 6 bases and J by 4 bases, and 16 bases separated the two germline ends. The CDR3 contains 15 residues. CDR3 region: CASRARDTFNQPQHF. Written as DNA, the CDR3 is TGTGCCAGCAGAGCCCGGGACACATTTAATCAGCCCCAGCATTTT.

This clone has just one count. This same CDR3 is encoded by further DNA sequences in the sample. CDR3 residues: CASSEAGRNTEAFF. DNA for the CDR3: TGTGCCAGCAGTGAAGCGGGCAGGAACACTGAAGCTTTCTTT. The J gene is TRBJ1-1, the V gene TRBV6-1; D is unresolved. CDR3 length: 14 amino acids. Germline CDR1 and CDR2: MNHNS and SASEGT. Trimming took off 0 bases at V and 1 base at J, with 6 bases between the two ends.